The entry below gives a single TCR beta chain sequence along with its context. Its antigen is undetermined. J gave up 5 bases and V 5 bases, and 13 bases lay outside the gene matches. CDR1 and CDR2 (germline): SEHNR, FQNEAQ (reference sequence). CDR3 length: 17 amino acids. This specimen belongs to a study of neoadjuvant anti-PD-1 for oral cavity cancer. Whole-study findings and limits: Post-nivolumab, blood T cell clonality was significantly elevated in non-responders.

The time point: after neoadjuvant nivolumab, at surgical resection. TCRdb's table, derived via immunoSEQ multiplex PCR, lists solely in-frame clones and lacks some. This sample yields 68,000 or so clones, of which 70% to 90% are seen a single time; 3% to 3.5% belongs to the top ten. This specimen consisted of PBMCs, obtained after nivolumab (anti-PD-1) treatment. This chain connects TRBV7-9 to TRBJ2-7; 12 bases are a match to TRBD2. This sequence was found in a person aged 35 to 85 with oral cavity squamous cell carcinoma. Here the CDR3 DNA reads TGTGCCAGCAGCCTGGACGGCACTAGCGGGAGGACCGACGAGCAGTACTTC. Its protein is CASSLDGTSGRTDEQYF.